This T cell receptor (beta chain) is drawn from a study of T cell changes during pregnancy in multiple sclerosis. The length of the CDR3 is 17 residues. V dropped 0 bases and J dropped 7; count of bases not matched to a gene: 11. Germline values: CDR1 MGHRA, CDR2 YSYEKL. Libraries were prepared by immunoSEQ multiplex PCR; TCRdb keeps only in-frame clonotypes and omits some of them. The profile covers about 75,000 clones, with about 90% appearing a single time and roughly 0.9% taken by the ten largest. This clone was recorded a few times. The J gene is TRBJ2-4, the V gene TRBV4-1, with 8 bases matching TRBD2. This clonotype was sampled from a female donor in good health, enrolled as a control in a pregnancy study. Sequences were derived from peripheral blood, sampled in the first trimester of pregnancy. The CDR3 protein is CASSQEALSGSGNIQYF. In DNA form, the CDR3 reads TGCGCCAGCAGCCAAGAAGCCCTCAGCGGGAGTGGGAACATTCAGTACTTC.